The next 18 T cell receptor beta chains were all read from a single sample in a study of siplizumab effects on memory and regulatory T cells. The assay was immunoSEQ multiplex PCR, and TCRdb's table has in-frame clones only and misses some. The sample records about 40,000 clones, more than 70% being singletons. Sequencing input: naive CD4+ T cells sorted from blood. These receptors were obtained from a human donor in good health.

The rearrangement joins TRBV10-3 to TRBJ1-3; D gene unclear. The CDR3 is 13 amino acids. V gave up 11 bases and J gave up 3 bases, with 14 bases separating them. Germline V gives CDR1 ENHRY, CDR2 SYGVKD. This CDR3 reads CALSVTDGNTIYF. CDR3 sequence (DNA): TGTGCCCTCTCGGTGACGGATGGAAACACCATATATTTT.

The CDR3 coding sequence is TGTGCCAGCAGCCTGAAGGAGGACCACGAGCAGTACTTC. Amino acids: CASSLKEDHEQYF. The V call is TRBV27, the J call TRBJ2-5; D perhaps matches TRBD2 (5 bases). The J call is in doubt because the DNA end fits TRBJ2-7 better. The CDR3 runs 13 residues. CDR1 and CDR2 (germline): MNHEY, SMNVEV (reference sequence).

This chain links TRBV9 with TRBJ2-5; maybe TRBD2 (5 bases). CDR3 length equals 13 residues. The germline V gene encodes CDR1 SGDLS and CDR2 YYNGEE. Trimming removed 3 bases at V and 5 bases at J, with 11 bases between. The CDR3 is CASSEHSGETQYF. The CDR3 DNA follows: TGTGCCAGCAGCGAACACTCGGGGGAGACCCAGTACTTC.

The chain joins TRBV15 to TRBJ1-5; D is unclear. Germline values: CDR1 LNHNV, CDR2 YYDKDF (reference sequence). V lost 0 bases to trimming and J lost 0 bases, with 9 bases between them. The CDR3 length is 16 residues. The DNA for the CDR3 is TGTGCCACCAGCAGAGATCCGGGCCTTAGCAATCAGCCCCAGCATTTT. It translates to CATSRDPGLSNQPQHF.

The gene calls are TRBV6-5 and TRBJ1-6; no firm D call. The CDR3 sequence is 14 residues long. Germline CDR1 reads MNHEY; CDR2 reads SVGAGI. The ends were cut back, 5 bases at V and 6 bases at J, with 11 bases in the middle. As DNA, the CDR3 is TGTGCCAGCAGTCCAAGGAATTTTAATTCACCCCTCCACTTT. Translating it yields CASSPRNFNSPLHF.

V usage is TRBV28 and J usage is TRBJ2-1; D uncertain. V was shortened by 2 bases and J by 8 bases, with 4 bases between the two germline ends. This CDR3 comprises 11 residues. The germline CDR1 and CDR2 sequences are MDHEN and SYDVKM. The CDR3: CASSLQHEQFF. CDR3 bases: TGTGCCAGCAGTTTACAGCATGAGCAGTTCTTC.

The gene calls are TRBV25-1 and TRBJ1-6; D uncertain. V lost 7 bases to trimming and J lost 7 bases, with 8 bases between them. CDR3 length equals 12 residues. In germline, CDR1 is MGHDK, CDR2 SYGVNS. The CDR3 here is CASTRENSPLHF. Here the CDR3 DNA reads TGTGCCAGCACCCGGGAGAATTCACCCCTCCACTTT. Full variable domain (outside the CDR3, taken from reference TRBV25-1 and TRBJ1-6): EADIYQTPRYLVIGTGKKITLECSQTMGHDKMYWYQQDPGMELHLIHYSYGVNSTEKGDLSSESTVSRIRTEHFPLTLESARPSHTSQYLCASTRENSPLHFGNGTRLTVT.

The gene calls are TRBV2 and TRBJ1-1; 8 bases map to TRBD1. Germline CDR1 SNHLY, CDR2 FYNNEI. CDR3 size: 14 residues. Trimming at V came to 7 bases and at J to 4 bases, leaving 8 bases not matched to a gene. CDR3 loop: CASIDTGGTTEAFF. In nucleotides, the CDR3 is TGTGCCAGCATTGACACAGGGGGGACCACTGAAGCTTTCTTT.

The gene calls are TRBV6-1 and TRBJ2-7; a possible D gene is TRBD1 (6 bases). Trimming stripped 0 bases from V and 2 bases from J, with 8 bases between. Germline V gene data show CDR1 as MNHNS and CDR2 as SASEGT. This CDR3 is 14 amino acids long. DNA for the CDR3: TGTGCCAGCAGTGAAGCGCAGGGGCCCTACGAGCAGTACTTC. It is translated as CASSEAQGPYEQYF.

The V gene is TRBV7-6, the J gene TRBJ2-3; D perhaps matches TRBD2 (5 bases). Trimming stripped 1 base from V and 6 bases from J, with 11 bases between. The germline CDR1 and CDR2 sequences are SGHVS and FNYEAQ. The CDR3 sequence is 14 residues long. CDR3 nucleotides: TGTGCCAGCAGCTTAGGCGGGCGAGGGGATACGCAGTATTTT. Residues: CASSLGGRGDTQYF.

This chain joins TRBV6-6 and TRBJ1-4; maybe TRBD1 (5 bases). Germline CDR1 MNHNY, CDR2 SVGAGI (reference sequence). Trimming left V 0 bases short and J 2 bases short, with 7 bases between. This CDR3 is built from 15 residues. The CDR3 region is CASSYSRQTNEKLFF. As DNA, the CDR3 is TGTGCCAGCAGTTACTCCCGACAGACTAATGAAAAACTGTTTTTT.

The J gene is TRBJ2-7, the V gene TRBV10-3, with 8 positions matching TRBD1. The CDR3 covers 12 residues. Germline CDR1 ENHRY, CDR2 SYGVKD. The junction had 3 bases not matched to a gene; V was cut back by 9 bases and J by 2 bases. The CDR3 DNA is TGTGCCATACGGACAGGGACCTACGAGCAGTACTTC. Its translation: CAIRTGTYEQYF.

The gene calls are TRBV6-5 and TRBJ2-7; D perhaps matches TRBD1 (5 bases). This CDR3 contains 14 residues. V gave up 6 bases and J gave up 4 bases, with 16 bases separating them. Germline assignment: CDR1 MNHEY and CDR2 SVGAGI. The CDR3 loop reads CASSRAQGGYEQYF. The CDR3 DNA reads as TGTGCCAGCAGCCGGGCCCAGGGTGGGTACGAGCAGTACTTC.

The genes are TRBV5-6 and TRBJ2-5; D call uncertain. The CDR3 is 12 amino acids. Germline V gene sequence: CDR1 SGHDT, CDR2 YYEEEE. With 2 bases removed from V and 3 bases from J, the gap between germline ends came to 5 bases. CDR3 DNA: TGTGCCAGCAGCTTAACGGAAGAGACCCAGTACTTC. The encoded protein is CASSLTEETQYF. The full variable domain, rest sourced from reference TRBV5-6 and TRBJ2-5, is DAGVTQSPTHLIKTRGQQVTLRCSPKSGHDTVSWYQQALGQGPQFIFQYYEEEERQRGNFPDRFSGHQFPNYSSELNVNALLLGDSALYLCASSLTEETQYFGPGTRLLVL.

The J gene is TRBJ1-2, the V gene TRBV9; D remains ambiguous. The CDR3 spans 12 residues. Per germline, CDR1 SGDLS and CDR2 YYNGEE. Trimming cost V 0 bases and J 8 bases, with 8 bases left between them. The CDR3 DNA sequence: TGTGCCAGCAGCGTAGGAGGTGGGGGCTACACCTTC. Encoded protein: CASSVGGGGYTF.

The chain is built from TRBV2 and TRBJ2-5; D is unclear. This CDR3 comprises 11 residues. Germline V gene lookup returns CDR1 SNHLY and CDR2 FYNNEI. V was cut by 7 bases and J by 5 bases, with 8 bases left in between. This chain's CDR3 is CASTLWETQYF. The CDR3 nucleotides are TGTGCCAGCACCCTCTGGGAGACCCAGTACTTC.

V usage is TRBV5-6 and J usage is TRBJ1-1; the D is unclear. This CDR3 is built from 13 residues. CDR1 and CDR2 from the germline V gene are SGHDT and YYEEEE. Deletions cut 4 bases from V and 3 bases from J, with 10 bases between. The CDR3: CASSNRYHTEAFF. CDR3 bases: TGTGCCAGCAGCAATAGGTACCACACTGAAGCTTTCTTT.

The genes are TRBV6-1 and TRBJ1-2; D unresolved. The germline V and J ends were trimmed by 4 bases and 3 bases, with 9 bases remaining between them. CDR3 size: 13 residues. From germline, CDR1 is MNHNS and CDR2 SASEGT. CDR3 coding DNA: TGTGCCAGCAGTGTCCGGGGAGACTATGGCTACACCTTC. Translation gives CASSVRGDYGYTF.